The present T cell receptor beta chain was sequenced within a study of regulatory T cells in long-lasting Graves disease. Study results and limitations: TRBV28, TRBJ1-2 and TRBJ2-5 emerged as the favored segments in persistent disease. Relative to newly diagnosed Graves' patients, persistent ones had lower TCR diversity.

Time point noted: persistent/refractory GD, antithyroid drugs over 5 years with positive TRAb. PBMC-extracted RNA yielded the TCR library. This clonotype was seen repeatedly, ten times or more. Its antigen is not identified. Through Arm-PCR of CDR3 regions and iRepertoire HTBI primers, TCR beta libraries were built. Each CDR3 protein is one row after TCRdb ran MiXCR on the multiplex PCR reads. The profile shows 400,000 to 500,000 distinct CDR3 sequences, roughly 23% of them singletons. V trimming: 6 bases; J trimming: 5 bases; junction bases outside the gene matches: 7. This CDR3 spans 14 amino acids. The chain links TRBV12-3 or TRBV12-4 to TRBJ2-5; 9 nucleotides agree with TRBD1. Sequencing used peripheral blood mononuclear cells (PBMCs), obtained when the disease was refractory, from a patient treated with antithyroid drugs. This TCR came from a female donor with Graves disease. The CDR3 loop is CASSPGQGGETQYF. In DNA, the CDR3 is TGTGCCAGCAGCCCGGGACAGGGAGGCGAGACCCAGTACTTC.